This T cell receptor beta chain stems from a study of shared clonotypes between healthy human individuals (dated by TCRdb to about 2020). About the study as a whole: The cohort comprised two women and three men aged 18 to 49 years. Per donor, three plates each were used for CD4 naive and CD4 memory, two for CD8 naive, and one for CD8 memory. To estimate repertoire size and how much clonotype sharing occurs between individuals, the study deeply sequenced the blood TCR repertoires of several healthy adults. Libraries were prepared and TCR repertoires were sequenced by different laboratories using diverse techniques, in order to increase sequencing depth and limit assay-specific biases. Each donor's leukapheresis produced roughly between about 0.8 and 10 billion PBMCs.

As for this clone: Its antigen is currently not known. No base qualities exist here, and no much larger clone lies one base off it.

Using the deep immunoSEQ assay, multiplex PCR amplified TCR CDR3 regions from genomic DNA. Genomic DNA extracted from each cell subset was distributed evenly over all wells of several immunoSEQ 96-well plates, and each plate served as one replicate. Each replicate PCR for sorted subsets received about 210 ng genomic DNA, equal to roughly 29,000 T cell genomes. Purified libraries were quantified with a Qubit 3.0 fluorometer, sized on a Bioanalyzer 2100, and re-quantified with the KAPA Library Quantification kit. A separate single-read 150-cycle Illumina NextSeq 550 flow cell was used to sequence each immunoSEQ 96-well plate. Per the authors' processing: The immunoSEQ output contained only junctional sequences without quality scores, so filtering could not match that applied to full-length reads. Sequences were annotated with PyIR, a Python wrapper for IgBLAST v1.9, and V/J genes and CDR3 were assigned using IMGT germline references. Reads with weak V/J assignments (E-value above 1e-6), missing CDR3, stop codons, out-of-frame junctions, or ambiguous translated residues were removed. A V3J clonotype was defined by an identical inferred V gene, J gene, and CDR3 amino acid sequence. The percentage overlap between two repertoires was calculated by dividing the number of shared unique clonotypes by the size of the smaller repertoire. RTK rarefaction, the Chao1 estimator, and Recon v2.1 estimates of unobserved clonotypes were used to assess repertoire richness. Generation probabilities were computed with OLGA for all TCRbeta clonotypes obtained by the gDNA method from several donors. Here the immuneACCESS table is served through TCRdb, limited to in-frame sequences with V and J called. Missing clones are a known gap in these copies; in checked studies unresolved V genes cover under half, and the rest lacks a known reason. V and J calls and clone size are those listed in that table; D and trimming were worked out from the DNA. This sample is represented by over a million clones; about 84% of them were singletons. The ten largest clones take up more than 0.55% of the sample.

Healthy HIV-negative adults with no recently reported acute infections or vaccinations were included as donors. Every donor was a Caucasian adult living in Nashville, Tennessee, USA. CD4+ T cells were enriched by magnetic negative selection, after which naive cells were positively selected on CD45RA and the negative fraction was taken as the memory subset. Blood was obtained by leukapheresis, after which PBMCs were separated by Ficoll-Histopaque density gradient centrifugation and cryopreserved in liquid nitrogen vapor phase. Analytical flow cytometry was used to check the purity and quantity of every magnetically sorted T cell population. From each sorted fraction, genomic DNA was isolated and quantified by UV absorbance on a Nanodrop 2000c. General findings and caveats noted by the study authors: Even with the large sequencing depth, rarefaction of the sorted-subset datasets indicated that sequencing was incomplete. Pairwise subsampling indicated that sequencing depth was expected to affect the degree of clonotype sharing among donors. Clonotypes shared by all four sorted-subset donors showed higher generation probabilities than non-shared clonotypes. Because the study included a small number of donors, the genetic and exposure-history diversity represented was limited. Larger estimated clonotype richness was generally found for naive subsets than for memory subsets. Sampling was limited to blood, and TCR repertoires in tissue likely differ from TCR repertoires in blood. Across a few donors, around 5% of naive CD4, approximately 3.6% of naive CD8, about 2.3% of memory CD4, and over 0.35% of memory CD8 clonotypes were shared.

Here V drops 5 bases and J drops 3 bases, and the junction holds 7 bases not matched to any gene. Per the germline V gene (reference sequence), LNHDA is the CDR1 and SQIVND is the CDR2. Reading from cysteine to phenylalanine, the CDR3 counts 16 amino acids. The entry retains the CDR3 DNA only, 48 bases that are in frame from base 1. Input material: memory CD4+ T cells from PBMCs. The sample's cell subset or site label is to be understood as: CD45RA-negative fraction. The V and J genes are TRBV19 and TRBJ2-3, and TRBD1 matches 11 of the central bases. The TCR was taken from a man aged 18 to 30 in good health. Some clones in this sample may be carry-over from other donors' samples. This receptor has the CDR3 CASSPIRDRGTDTQYF. Read as DNA, the sequence is TGTGCCAGTAGTCCGATCCGGGACAGGGGGACAGATACGCAGTATTTT.